This is a list of T cell receptor beta chains from one sample in a study of OX40 agonist ivuxolimab in advanced cancers. TCRdb keeps only in-frame clones here, not all; method: immunoSEQ multiplex PCR. The sample holds more than 55,000 clones, roughly 87% seen once. The sequences come from CD4+ or CD8+ T cells sorted from blood, collected in a trial of the OX40 agonist ivuxolimab. Receptors originate from an adult with an advanced solid tumor such as melanoma, head and neck, liver or kidney cancer. Each CDR3 is given with its conserved first and last residue. Each record gives: D gene, J gene, clone size, V gene, CDR3 protein, CDR3 DNA. The D gene is left open where the match is weak. Expanded clones are given a class, and other clones once, few, many or no size at all.

TRBD1 | TRBJ1-2 | . | TRBV11-2 | CASSPGGEIYGYTF | TGTGCCAGCAGCCCAGGGGGCGAGATCTATGGCTACACCTTC
TRBD1 | TRBJ2-6 | . | TRBV19 | CASIDTGDGANVLTF | TGTGCCAGTATAGACACAGGGGATGGGGCCAACGTCCTGACTTTC
. | TRBJ2-7 | . | TRBV5-1 | CASSLAEMQGRLSYEQYF | TGCGCCAGCAGCTTGGCCGAAATGCAGGGGCGATTATCCTACGAGCAGTACTTC
. | TRBJ1-1 | . | TRBV7-2 | CASTGGPGASEAFF | TGTGCCAGCACAGGCGGCCCAGGGGCGTCTGAAGCTTTCTTT
. | TRBJ1-5 | . | TRBV27 | CASSLGQRNQPQHF | TGTGCCAGCAGTCTCGGACAGCGCAATCAGCCCCAGCATTTT
. | TRBJ1-1 | . | TRBV5-5 | CASSFGDYTEAFF | TGTGCCAGCAGCTTCGGAGATTACACTGAAGCTTTCTTT
. | TRBJ2-1 | . | TRBV5-6 | CASSFGDGLYNEQFF | TGTGCCAGCAGCTTCGGGGACGGTTTATACAATGAGCAGTTCTTC
. | TRBJ2-3 | once | TRBV6-5 | CASSYGPGAGDTQYF | TGTGCCAGCAGTTACGGTCCGGGGGCGGGAGATACGCAGTATTTT
. | TRBJ1-1 | . | TRBV6-5 | CASSYLGESGTEAFF | TGTGCCAGCAGTTACCTAGGGGAATCGGGGACTGAAGCTTTCTTT
. | TRBJ2-3 | . | TRBV27 | CASSAGLPGSTDTQYF | TGTGCCAGCAGTGCCGGCCTCCCCGGATCGACAGATACGCAGTATTTT
. | TRBJ2-7 | . | TRBV7-9 | CASSSPPDSVYEQYF | TGTGCCAGCAGTTCCCCCCCGGACTCCGTCTACGAGCAGTACTTC
TRBD2 | TRBJ2-1 | . | TRBV7-9 | CASSFEPGGVYNEQFF | TGTGCCAGCAGCTTTGAACCTGGGGGGGTGTACAATGAGCAGTTCTTC
. | TRBJ2-1 | . | TRBV25-1 | CASSGGREQFF | TGTGCCAGCAGCGGGGGGCGTGAGCAGTTCTTC
. | TRBJ2-1 | . | TRBV7-9 | CASSLVALASHNEQFF | TGTGCCAGCAGCTTAGTTGCGCTAGCGAGCCACAATGAGCAGTTCTTC
. | TRBJ1-2 | . | TRBV28 | CASSTAAYYGYTF | TGTGCCAGCAGTACCGCCGCTTACTATGGCTACACCTTC
. | TRBJ1-4 | . | TRBV27 | CASSPGVATNEKLFF | TGTGCCAGCAGTCCAGGGGTAGCAACTAATGAAAAACTGTTTTTT
. | TRBJ2-3 | once | TRBV9 | CASSVGMASSTDTQYF | TGTGCCAGCAGCGTAGGTATGGCATCTAGCACAGATACGCAGTATTTT
. | TRBJ1-1 | . | TRBV30 | CAWSSGEDTEAFF | TGTGCCTGGTCGTCGGGGGAGGACACTGAAGCTTTCTTT
. | TRBJ2-1 | . | TRBV9 | CASSQNWRAVNEQFF | TGTGCCAGCAGCCAGAATTGGAGGGCGGTGAATGAGCAGTTCTTC
TRBD1 | TRBJ1-5 | once | TRBV19 | CASSIDRGQQQPQHF | TGTGCCAGTAGTATTGACAGGGGGCAACAGCAGCCCCAGCATTTT
TRBD1 | TRBJ1-1 | . | TRBV15 | CATSRPRQGRLNTEAFF | TGTGCCACCAGCAGACCTCGACAGGGGAGGTTGAACACTGAAGCTTTCTTT
. | TRBJ2-7 | . | TRBV28 | CASSFWGTTSYEQYF | TGTGCCAGCAGTTTTTGGGGGACCACCTCCTACGAGCAGTACTTC